The following is a T cell receptor beta chain sequence with its context. Sequencing used immunoSEQ multiplex PCR; TCRdb keeps in-frame clones, though not all of them. This table has some 55,000 clones, around four fifths appearing once. CDR1 GTSNPN and CDR2 SVGIG come from the germline V gene (reference sequence). CDR3 length: 12 residues. V was trimmed by 0 bases and J by 8 bases, leaving 10 bases between them. This sample is drawn from a study of lymphopenia after photon versus proton radiotherapy. This chain links TRBV30 with TRBJ1-2; no clear D gene. The specimen comprised peripheral blood, sampled from a patient treated with photon-based radiotherapy. This TCR derives from a man aged 45 to 65 with gastric cancer. The CDR3 DNA sequence: TGTGCCTGGAGTGTGGCCCGGGAGGGCTACACCTTC. Protein sequence: CAWSVAREGYTF.